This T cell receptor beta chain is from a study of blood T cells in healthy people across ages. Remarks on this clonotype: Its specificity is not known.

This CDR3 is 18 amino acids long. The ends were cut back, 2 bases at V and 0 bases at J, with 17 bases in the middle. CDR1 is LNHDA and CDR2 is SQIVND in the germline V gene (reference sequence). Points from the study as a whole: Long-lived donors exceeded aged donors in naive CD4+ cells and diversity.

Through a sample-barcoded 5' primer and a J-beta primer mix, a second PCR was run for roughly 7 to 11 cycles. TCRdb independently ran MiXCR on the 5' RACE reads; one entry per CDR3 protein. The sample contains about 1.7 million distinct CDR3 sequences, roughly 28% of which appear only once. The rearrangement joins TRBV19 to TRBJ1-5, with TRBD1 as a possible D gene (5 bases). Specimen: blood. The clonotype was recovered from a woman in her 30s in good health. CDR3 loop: CASSISRDVSYSNQPQHF. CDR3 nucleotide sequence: TGTGCCAGTAGTATAAGCAGGGACGTTTCATATAGCAATCAGCCCCAGCATTTT.